The 5 T cell receptor beta chains below come from one sample, sequenced in a study of technical replicates of blood from several donors. Data came from immunoSEQ multiplex PCR; TCRdb stores just in-frame clones and leaves some out. The sample contains more than 90,000 clones, 85% to 95% of which appear only once. The sequenced material came from T cells isolated from PBMCs. The receptors derive from a human donor in good health.

This rearrangement joins TRBV9 to TRBJ1-2; 10 bases align to TRBD1. CDR1 is SGDLS and CDR2 is YYNGEE in the germline V gene. This CDR3 is 16 amino acids long. Unmatched junction bases numbered 13, after V lost 4 bases and J lost 7 bases. CDR3 in amino acids: CASSPSGGQGLGGYTF. In DNA, the CDR3 is TGTGCCAGCAGCCCCAGTGGGGGACAGGGGCTTGGTGGCTACACCTTC.

With respect to this clone: One end of the junction does not line up with germline, which may come from a read error. The V call is TRBV19, the J call TRBJ1-5; D may be TRBD1 (6 bases). Germline values: CDR1 LNHDA, CDR2 SQIVND (reference sequence). The CDR3 loop spans 16 amino acids. The CDR3 protein is CASSNAGALVNQPQHF. Here the CDR3 DNA reads TGTGCCAGCAGTAATGCAGGGGCCCTAGTGAATCAGCCCCAGCATTTT.

The chain employs TRBV27 and TRBJ1-2; 7 bases match TRBD1. The germline V gene encodes CDR1 MNHEY and CDR2 SMNVEV (reference sequence). The CDR3 has 15 residues. V shed 7 bases, J shed 5 bases, and the junction held 13 bases outside the gene matches. CDR3 in amino acids: CASKSVDRSGYGYTF. CDR3 nucleotides: TGTGCCAGCAAATCAGTGGACAGGAGTGGGTATGGCTACACCTTC.

The chain carries TRBV4-2 and TRBJ2-1, with unresolved D. The germline gives CDR1 LGHNA, CDR2 YNFKEQ. Trimming shortened V by 6 bases and J by 5 bases, and 11 bases separated the two germline ends. The CDR3 has 13 amino acids. The CDR3 nucleotides are TGTGCCAGCAGTTCCCCTAGAAACAATGAGCAGTTCTTC. The encoded protein is CASSSPRNNEQFF.

This chain links TRBV6-4 with TRBJ2-3; TRBD2 is a possible D gene (5 bases). The CDR3 consists of 14 residues. Trimming cost V 0 bases and J 3 bases, with 7 bases left between them. Germline CDR1 is MRHNA and CDR2 is SNTAGT. The CDR3, as DNA: TGTGCCAGCAGTGACTCTGGCGGGACAGATACGCAGTATTTT. It codes for CASSDSGGTDTQYF.